The TCR beta chain described here comes from a study of monozygotic twins with cystic fibrosis. This table comes from immunoSEQ multiplex PCR, and its TCRdb copy is limited to in-frame clones, with some not included. This table holds 30,000 to 35,000 clones, roughly 97% found once. The CDR3 extends over 15 amino acids. J lost 6 bases, V lost 4 bases, and 10 bases had no gene match. Germline V CDR1 and CDR2: SQVTM, ANQGSEA. Sequencing was carried out using blood. The chain couples TRBV29-1 to TRBJ2-3; 10 bases fit TRBD2. The clonotype originates from a girl aged 2 to 10 with cystic fibrosis. The CDR3 nucleotides read TGCAGCGTTGTGCCGGGACTAGCGAGCCCGGATACGCAGTATTTT. Residues: CSVVPGLASPDTQYF.